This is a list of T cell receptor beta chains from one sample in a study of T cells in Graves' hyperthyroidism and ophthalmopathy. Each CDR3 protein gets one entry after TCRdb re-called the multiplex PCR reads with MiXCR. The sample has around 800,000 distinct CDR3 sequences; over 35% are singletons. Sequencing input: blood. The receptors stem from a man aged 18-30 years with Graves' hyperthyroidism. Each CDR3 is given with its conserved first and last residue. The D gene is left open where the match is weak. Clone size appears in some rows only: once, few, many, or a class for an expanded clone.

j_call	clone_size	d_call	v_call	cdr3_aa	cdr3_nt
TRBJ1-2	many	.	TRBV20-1	CSALPRGANYGYTF	TGCAGTGCCTTGCCCAGGGGAGCTAACTATGGCTACACCTTC
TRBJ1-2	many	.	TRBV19	CASSSRGYGGYTF	TGTGCCAGTAGTTCGCGGGGTTATGGTGGCTACACCTTC
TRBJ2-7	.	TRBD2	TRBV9	CASSHLLSAGGPYEQYF	TGTGCCAGCAGCCACCTTCTGTCGGCGGGGGGTCCCTACGAGCAGTACTTC
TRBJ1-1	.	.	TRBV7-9	CASSSAWGRSTEAFF	TGTGCCAGCAGCAGTGCCTGGGGGAGGAGCACTGAAGCTTTCTTT
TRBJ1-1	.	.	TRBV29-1	CSLAGEDEAFF	TGCAGCTTGGCAGGGGAGGATGAAGCTTTCTTT
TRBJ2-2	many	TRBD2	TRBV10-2	CASSDTSGRDTGELFF	TGCGCCAGCAGCGATACTAGCGGGAGGGACACCGGGGAGCTGTTTTTT
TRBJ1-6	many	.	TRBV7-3	CASKQGSNSPLHF	TGTGCCAGCAAGCAGGGGTCAAATTCACCCCTCCACTTT
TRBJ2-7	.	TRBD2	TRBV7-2	CASSTSGTLGQYF	TGTGCCAGCAGCACTAGCGGCACCCTGGGGCAGTACTTC
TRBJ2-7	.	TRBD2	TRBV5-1	CASSLGGRPWDF	TGCGCCAGCAGCTTGGGCGGGAGGCCTTGGGACTTC
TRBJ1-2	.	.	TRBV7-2	CASSITGIVYGYTF	TGTGCCAGCAGCATTACAGGGATCGTCTATGGCTACACCTTC
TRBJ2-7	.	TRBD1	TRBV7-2	CASSFSRQGPSYEQYF	TGTGCCAGCAGCTTCTCCCGACAGGGCCCTTCCTACGAGCAGTACTTC
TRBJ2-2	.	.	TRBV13	CASTGDSPGELFF	TGTGCCAGCACCGGGGACTCTCCCGGGGAGCTGTTTTTT
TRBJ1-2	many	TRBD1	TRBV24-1	CATSLFPGTGGAGYGYTF	TGTGCCACCAGTCTCTTTCCCGGGACAGGGGGCGCGGGCTATGGCTACACCTTC
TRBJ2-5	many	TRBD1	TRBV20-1	CSADRGQETQYF	TGCAGTGCTGACAGGGGCCAAGAGACCCAGTACTTC
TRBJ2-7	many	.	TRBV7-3	CASSTAAGGEQYF	TGTGCCAGCAGCACAGCGGCAGGCGGGGAGCAGTACTTC
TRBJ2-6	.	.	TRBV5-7	CASSFQGLNTEAF	TGTGCCAGCAGCTTCCAGGGATTGAACACTGAAGCTTTC
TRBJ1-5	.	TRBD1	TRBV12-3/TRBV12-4	CASSLGFRGNQPQHF	TGTGCCAGCAGTTTAGGTTTCAGGGGGAATCAGCCCCAGCATTTT
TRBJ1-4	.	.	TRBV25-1	CAHASGAGEKLFF	TGTGCGCATGCCTCTGGCGCAGGGGAAAAACTGTTTTTT
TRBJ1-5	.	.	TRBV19	CAWSPASNQPQHF	TGTGCCTGGAGTCCGGCCAGCAATCAGCCCCAGCATTTT
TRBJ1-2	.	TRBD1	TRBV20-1	CSARGAGQGDGYTF	TGCAGTGCTAGAGGCGCGGGACAGGGAGACGGCTACACCTTC
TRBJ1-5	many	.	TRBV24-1	CATSDRGGGEGNQPQHF	TGTGCCACCAGTGATAGGGGCGGGGGGGAAGGCAATCAGCCCCAGCATTTT
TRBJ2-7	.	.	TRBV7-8	CASSPDRQTYEQYF	TGTGCCAGCAGCCCCGACAGGCAAACCTACGAGCAGTACTTC
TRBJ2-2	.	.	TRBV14	CASSPRIGVIPGELFF	TGTGCCAGCAGCCCACGTATCGGGGTAATACCCGGGGAGCTGTTTTTT
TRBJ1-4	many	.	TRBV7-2	CASSWTSNEKLFF	TGTGCCAGCAGCTGGACAAGCAATGAAAAACTGTTTTTT
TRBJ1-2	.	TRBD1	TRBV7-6	CASSFPDRVIYGYTF	TGTGCCAGCAGCTTCCCGGACAGGGTGATCTATGGCTACACCTTC
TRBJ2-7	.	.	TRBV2	CASSLQGGTSYEQYF	TGTGCCAGCAGTCTACAGGGAGGGACCTCCTACGAGCAGTACTTC
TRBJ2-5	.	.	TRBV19	CASSLDRRSETQYF	TGTGCCAGTAGTCTTGACAGGCGGTCAGAGACCCAGTACTTC
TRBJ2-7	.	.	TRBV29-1	CSVLSGRSCEQYF	TGCAGCGTTTTGAGCGGGCGTTCCTGCGAGCAGTACTTC
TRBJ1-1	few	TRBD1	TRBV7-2	CASSSDRGRLAEAFF	TGTGCCAGCAGCTCGGACAGGGGGCGATTGGCTGAAGCTTTCTTT
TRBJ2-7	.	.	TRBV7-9	CASSPRDPTRYEQYF	TGTGCCAGCAGCCCCCGGGACCCCACCCGCTACGAGCAGTACTTC
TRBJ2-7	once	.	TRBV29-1	CSLGLNEQYF	TGCAGCCTCGGACTTAACGAGCAGTACTTC
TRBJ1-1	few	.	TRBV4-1	CASSQVDGALEAFF	TGCGCCAGCAGCCAAGTTGACGGCGCTTTGGAAGCTTTCTTT
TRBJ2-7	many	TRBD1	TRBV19	CASSIGTGSSYEQYF	TGTGCCAGTAGTATCGGGACAGGGAGTTCCTACGAGCAGTACTTC
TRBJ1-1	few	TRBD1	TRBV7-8	CASSTTTGQTAEAFF	TGTGCCAGCAGCACGACGACAGGGCAGACGGCTGAAGCTTTCTTT
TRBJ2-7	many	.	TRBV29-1	CSVRRPAGQRYEQYF	TGCAGCGTTCGGCGCCCGGCTGGACAGCGCTACGAGCAGTACTTC
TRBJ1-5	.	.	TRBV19	CASSIVLQGSQPQHF	TGTGCCAGTAGTATAGTTCTTCAGGGGAGCCAGCCCCAGCATTTT
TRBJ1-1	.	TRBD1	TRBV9	CASPPTGMNTEAFF	TGTGCCAGCCCCCCGACAGGGATGAACACTGAAGCTTTCTTT
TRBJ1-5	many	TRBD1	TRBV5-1	CASSPGTGEASNQPQHF	TGCGCCAGCAGCCCGGGGACAGGGGAGGCGAGCAATCAGCCCCAGCATTTT
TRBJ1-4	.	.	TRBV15	CATRSREREKLFF	TGTGCCACCAGGAGCAGGGAACGAGAAAAACTGTTTTTT
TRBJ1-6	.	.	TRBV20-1	CSASSGGYNSPPHF	TGCAGTGCTAGTTCGGGGGGATATAATTCACCCCCCCACTTT
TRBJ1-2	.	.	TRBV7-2	CASSGSRDGYTF	TGTGCCAGCAGTGGGTCCCGGGATGGCTACACCTTC
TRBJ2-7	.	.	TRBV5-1	CASSGTGYVQYF	TGCGCCAGCAGCGGAACAGGCTACGTGCAGTACTTC
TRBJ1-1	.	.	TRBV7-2	CASSGHMNTEAFF	TGTGCCAGCTCGGGACACATGAACACTGAAGCTTTCTTT
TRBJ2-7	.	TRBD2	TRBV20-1	CSARSPSSGTFEQYF	TGCAGTGCTAGATCACCGAGTAGCGGGACTTTCGAGCAGTACTTC
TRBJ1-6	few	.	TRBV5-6	CASSLDSSSPLHF	TGTGCCAGCAGCTTGGACAGCTCTTCACCCCTCCACTTT
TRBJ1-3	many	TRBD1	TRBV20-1	CSATQGAFGNTIYF	TGCAGTGCCACCCAGGGGGCATTTGGAAACACCATATATTTT